This T cell receptor beta chain was sequenced for a study of patients and donors after allogeneic stem cell transplantation. V lost 2 bases to trimming and J lost 5 bases; unmatched junction nucleotides: 8. The length of the CDR3 is 17 residues. TCRdb recomputed calls from the RT-PCR reads with MiXCR, one row per CDR3 protein. The data show more than 850,000 distinct CDR3 sequences, with roughly 17% seen just once and about 6% held by the top ten. Sequenced sample: blood, either unsorted or a sorted T cell fraction (not recorded which). The chain joins TRBV12-3 or TRBV12-4 to TRBJ2-3; TRBD2 agrees at 12 bases. The receptor's source is a human donor who was either an allogeneic HSCT recipient or a stem cell or donor lymphocyte infusion donor (not recorded which). It is not recorded whose cells these are; they may come from a transplant donor. The chain's CDR3 is CASSLRLAGGLGDTQYF. The CDR3 region has the DNA TGTGCCAGCAGTTTAAGGCTAGCGGGGGGGCTGGGAGATACGCAGTATTTT.